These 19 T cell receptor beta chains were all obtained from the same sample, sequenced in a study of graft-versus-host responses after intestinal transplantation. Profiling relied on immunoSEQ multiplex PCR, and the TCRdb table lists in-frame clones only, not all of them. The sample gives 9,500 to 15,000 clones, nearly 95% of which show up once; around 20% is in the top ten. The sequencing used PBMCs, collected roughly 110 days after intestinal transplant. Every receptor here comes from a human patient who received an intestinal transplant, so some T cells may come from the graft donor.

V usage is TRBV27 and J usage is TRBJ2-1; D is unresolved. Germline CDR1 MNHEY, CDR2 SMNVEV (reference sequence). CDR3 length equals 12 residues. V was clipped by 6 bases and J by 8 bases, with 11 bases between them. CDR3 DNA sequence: TGTGCCAGCAGCCTCGTGGGGTATGAGCAGTTCTTC. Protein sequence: CASSLVGYEQFF.

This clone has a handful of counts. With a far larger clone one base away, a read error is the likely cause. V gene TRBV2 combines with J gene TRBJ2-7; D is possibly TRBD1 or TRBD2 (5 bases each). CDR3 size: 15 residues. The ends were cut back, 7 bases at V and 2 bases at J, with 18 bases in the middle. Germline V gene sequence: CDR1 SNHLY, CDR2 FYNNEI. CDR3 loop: CASTHIRGTPYEQYF. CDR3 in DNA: TGTGCCAGCACCCATATACGTGGGACCCCCTACGAGCAGTACTTC.

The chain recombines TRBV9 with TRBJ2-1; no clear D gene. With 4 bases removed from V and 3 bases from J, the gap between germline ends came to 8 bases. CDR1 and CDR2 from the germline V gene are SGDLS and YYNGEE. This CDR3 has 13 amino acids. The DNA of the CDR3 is TGTGCCAGCAGCCTGGAAGTCTACAATGAGCAGTTCTTC. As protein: CASSLEVYNEQFF.

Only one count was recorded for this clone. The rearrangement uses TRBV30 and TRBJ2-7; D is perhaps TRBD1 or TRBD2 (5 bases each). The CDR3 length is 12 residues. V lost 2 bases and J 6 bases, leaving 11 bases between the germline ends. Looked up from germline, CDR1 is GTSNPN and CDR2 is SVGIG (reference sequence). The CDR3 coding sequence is TGTGCCTGGAGTATGGCAGGGAGCGAGCAGTACTTC. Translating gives CAWSMAGSEQYF.

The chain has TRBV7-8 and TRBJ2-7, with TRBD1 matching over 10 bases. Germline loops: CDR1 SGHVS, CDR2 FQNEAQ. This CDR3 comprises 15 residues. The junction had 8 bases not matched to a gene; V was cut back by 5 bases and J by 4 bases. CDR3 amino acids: CASSSPGQGSYEQYF. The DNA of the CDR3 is TGTGCCAGCAGCAGCCCGGGACAGGGGTCTTACGAGCAGTACTTC. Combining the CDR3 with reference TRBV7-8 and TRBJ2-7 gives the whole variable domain GAGVSQSPRYKVAKRGQDVALRCDPISGHVSLFWYQQALGQGPEFLTYFQNEAQLDKSGLPSDRFFAERPEGSVSTLKIQRTQQEDSAVYLCASSSPGQGSYEQYFGPGTRLTVT.

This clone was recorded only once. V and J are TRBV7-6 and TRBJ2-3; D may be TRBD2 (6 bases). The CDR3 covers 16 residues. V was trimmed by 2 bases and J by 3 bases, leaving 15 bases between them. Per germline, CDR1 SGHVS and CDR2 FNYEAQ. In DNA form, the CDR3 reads TGTGCCAGCAGCTTATTGGCGGGAAGTGGAACAGATACGCAGTATTTT. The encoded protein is CASSLLAGSGTDTQYF.

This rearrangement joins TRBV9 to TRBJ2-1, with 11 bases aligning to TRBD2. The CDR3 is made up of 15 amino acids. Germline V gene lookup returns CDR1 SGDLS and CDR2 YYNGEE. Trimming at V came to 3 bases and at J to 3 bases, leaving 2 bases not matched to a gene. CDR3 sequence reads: CASSETSGGYNEQFF. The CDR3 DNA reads TGTGCCAGCAGCGAAACTAGCGGGGGCTACAATGAGCAGTTCTTC. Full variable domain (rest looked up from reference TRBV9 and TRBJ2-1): DSGVTQTPKHLITATGQRVTLRCSPRSGDLSVYWYQQSLDQGLQFLIQYYNGEERAKGNILERFSAQQFPDLHSELNLSSLELGDSALYFCASSETSGGYNEQFFGPGTRLTVL.

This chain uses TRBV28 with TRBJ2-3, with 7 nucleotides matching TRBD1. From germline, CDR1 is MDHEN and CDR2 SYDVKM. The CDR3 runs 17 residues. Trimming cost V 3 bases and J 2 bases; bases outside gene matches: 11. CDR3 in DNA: TGTGCCAGCAGTTTGCCATACAGGGGCACCGTCACAGATACGCAGTATTTT. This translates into CASSLPYRGTVTDTQYF.

CDR3: CASSVAFGNEQFF. The CDR3 nucleotides are TGTGCCAGCAGCGTAGCGTTTGGCAATGAGCAGTTCTTC. The V and J genes are TRBV9 and TRBJ2-1; D remains unclear. Deletions cut 0 bases from V and 6 bases from J, with 7 bases between. The CDR3 runs to 13 residues. CDR1 SGDLS and CDR2 YYNGEE come from the germline V gene.

Written as DNA, the CDR3 is TGTGCCAGCAGTTACTCCGACAGGGCCACTGAAGCTTTCTTT. Its protein is CASSYSDRATEAFF. This chain joins TRBV6-5 and TRBJ1-1; 7 bases align to TRBD1. Germline loops: CDR1 MNHEY, CDR2 SVGAGI. The CDR3 loop spans 14 amino acids. V dropped 0 bases and J dropped 4; count of bases not matched to a gene: 2.

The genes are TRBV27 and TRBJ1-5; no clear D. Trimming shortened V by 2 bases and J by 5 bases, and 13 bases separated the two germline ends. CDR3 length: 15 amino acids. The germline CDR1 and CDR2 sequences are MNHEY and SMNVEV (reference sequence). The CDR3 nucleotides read TGTGCCAGCAGTTTAGAGGGTAGCCGTTATCAGCCCCAGCATTTT. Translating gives CASSLEGSRYQPQHF.

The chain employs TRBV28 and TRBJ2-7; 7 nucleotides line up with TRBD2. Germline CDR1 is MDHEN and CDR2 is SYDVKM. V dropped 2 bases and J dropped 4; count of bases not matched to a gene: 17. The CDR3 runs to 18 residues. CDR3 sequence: CASSLTRTRSGEGYEQYF. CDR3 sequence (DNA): TGTGCCAGCAGTTTAACTCGGACTAGATCTGGGGAAGGGTACGAGCAGTACTTC.

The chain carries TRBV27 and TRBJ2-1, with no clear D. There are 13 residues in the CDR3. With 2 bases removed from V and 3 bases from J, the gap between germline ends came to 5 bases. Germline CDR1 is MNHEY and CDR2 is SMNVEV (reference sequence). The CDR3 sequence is CASSLAVYNEQFF. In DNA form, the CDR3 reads TGTGCCAGCAGTTTAGCGGTCTACAATGAGCAGTTCTTC.

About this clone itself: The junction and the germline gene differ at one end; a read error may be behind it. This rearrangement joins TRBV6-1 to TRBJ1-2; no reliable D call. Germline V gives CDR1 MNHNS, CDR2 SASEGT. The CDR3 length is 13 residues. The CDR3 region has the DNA TGTGCCAGCAGTGAAGTAAAATTAGAGGGCTACGCCTTC. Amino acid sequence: CASSEVKLEGYAF.

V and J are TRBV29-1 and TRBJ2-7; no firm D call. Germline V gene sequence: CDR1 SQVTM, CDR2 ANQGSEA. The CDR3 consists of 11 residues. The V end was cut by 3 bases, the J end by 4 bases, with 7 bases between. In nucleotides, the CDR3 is TGCAGCGTTGAGTACTCGTACGAGCAGTACTTC. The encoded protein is CSVEYSYEQYF.

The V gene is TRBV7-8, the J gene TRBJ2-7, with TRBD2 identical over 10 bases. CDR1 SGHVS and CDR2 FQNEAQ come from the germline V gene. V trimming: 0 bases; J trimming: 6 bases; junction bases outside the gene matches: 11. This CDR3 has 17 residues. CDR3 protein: CASSLASASGRMREQYF. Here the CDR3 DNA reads TGTGCCAGCAGCTTAGCCTCCGCTAGCGGGAGAATGCGCGAGCAGTACTTC.

In DNA form, the CDR3 reads TGCAGCACCAGGGACTGGAGCCCCTACGAGCAGTACTTC. Its protein is CSTRDWSPYEQYF. The chain couples TRBV29-1 to TRBJ2-7; D perhaps matches TRBD2 (6 bases). Trimming pared 8 bases from V and 2 bases from J, leaving 16 bases between. From germline, CDR1 is SQVTM and CDR2 ANQGSEA. This CDR3 contains 13 residues.

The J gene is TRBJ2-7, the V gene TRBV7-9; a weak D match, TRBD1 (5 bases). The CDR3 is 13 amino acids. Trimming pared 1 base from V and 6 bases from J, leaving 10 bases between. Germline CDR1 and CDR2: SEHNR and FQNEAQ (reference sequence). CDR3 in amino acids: CASSLEGAVEQYF. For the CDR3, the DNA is TGTGCCAGCAGCTTAGAAGGGGCGGTCGAGCAGTACTTC. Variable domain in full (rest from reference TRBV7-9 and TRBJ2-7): DTGVSQNPRHKITKRGQNVTFRCDPISEHNRLYWYRQTLGQGPEFLTYFQNEAQLEKSRLLSDRFSAERPKGSFSTLEIQRTEQGDSAMYLCASSLEGAVEQYFGPGTRLTVT.

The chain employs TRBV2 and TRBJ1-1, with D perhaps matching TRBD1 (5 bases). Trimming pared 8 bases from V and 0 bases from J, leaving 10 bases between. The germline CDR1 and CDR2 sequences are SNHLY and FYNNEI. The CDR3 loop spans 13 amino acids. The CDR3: CASLDNMNTEAFF. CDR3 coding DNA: TGTGCCAGCTTGGACAACATGAACACTGAAGCTTTCTTT.